Sequencing of this T cell receptor beta chain was carried out in a study of cytomegalovirus exposure and HLA in healthy donors. In the study overall: The roughly 100 million unique TCR beta sequences, from roughly 170 million T cells, were found by an earlier analysis. A preliminary data release comprised roughly 80 million unique TCRs obtained from HLA-typed donors.

Primers for the PCR totalled 60 Vbeta and 13 Jbeta. Method: immunoSEQ multiplex PCR; TCRdb's copy keeps in-frame clones and lacks some. The table shows 250,000 or so clones, with 85% occurring only once. A single count supports this clone. What it recognizes is unknown. Other DNA sequences in the same sample also yield this CDR3. Germline lookup yields CDR1 MNHNS and CDR2 SASEGT. V trimming: 7 bases; J trimming: 6 bases; junction bases outside the gene matches: 5. CDR3 length equals 12 residues. General observations from the study: Rare sequences made up most TCRs, while some public TCRs were found in many donors. By a later analysis, the bulk of CMV-associated TCR beta chains appeared HLA-restricted.

This sequence was found in a human donor in good health. The sequenced sample was PBMCs. This chain joins TRBV6-1 and TRBJ1-2; TRBD1 matches at 7 bases. As DNA, the CDR3 is TGTGCCAGCAAGAGGGGGCTAGATGGCTACACCTTC. This encodes CASKRGLDGYTF.